This TCR beta chain is drawn from a study of Tregs in tolerant kidney transplant recipients. General observations from the study: In tolerant patients, donor-specific Tregs outgrew total Tregs, suggesting antigen-driven expansion. Biological reproducibility was not directly addressed, but technical replication error appeared minimal.

Related graft donors supplied nonmyeloablative bone marrow transplants, and mixed chimerism was transient. Only in-frame clones appear in the TCRdb table, and some are missing; sequencing was by immunoSEQ multiplex PCR. This table has about 50,000 clones, approximately 89% appearing once. Notes on this clone: What it binds is not known.

The CDR3 has 16 residues. Germline-derived CDR1 and CDR2 are MNHEY and SMNVEV (reference sequence). Trimming stripped 0 bases from V and 4 bases from J, with 15 bases between. The V call is TRBV27, the J call TRBJ1-2; no clear D. The sequence derives from a human patient who received a combined kidney and bone marrow transplant. Some T cells may trace back to the graft donor. Material: CD8+ T cells from blood (PBMCs), obtained 12 months after the transplant. CDR3: CASSLSVAGWVYGYTF. CDR3 bases: TGTGCCAGCAGTTTATCGGTGGCAGGCTGGGTCTATGGCTACACCTTC.